These 5 T cell receptor beta chains came from one sample sequenced in a study of naive and memory T cell subsets. Amplification of ligated cDNA took four PCR rounds with SP2 and nested alpha and beta constant primers. TCRdb processed the 5' RACE reads anew with MiXCR; each CDR3 protein has one entry. The sample contains roughly 56,000 distinct CDR3 sequences, more than 7% of which appear only once. The library had UMIs added by 3' ligation of an oligonucleotide to TCR cDNA. These receptors originate from a male donor in good health.

This clonotype came up many times. The rearrangement links TRBV10-3 to TRBJ2-5; 7 bases match TRBD1. Trimming cost V 6 bases and J 2 bases; bases outside gene matches: 3. This CDR3 spans 13 amino acids. Germline-derived CDR1 and CDR2 are ENHRY and SYGVKD. The CDR3 spells CAIRPGQQETQYF. The CDR3 DNA reads TGTGCCATCAGACCGGGACAGCAAGAGACCCAGTACTTC.

This clonotype was seen a handful of times. V and J are TRBV29-1 and TRBJ1-3; D is ambiguous. The CDR3 is made up of 16 amino acids. Per the germline V gene, CDR1 is SQVTM and CDR2 is ANQGSEA. V was pared by 7 bases and J by 0 bases, with 19 bases between. For the CDR3, the DNA is TGCAGCGCAACAATAGCGACACCAGACTCTGGAAACACCATATATTTT. Protein product: CSATIATPDSGNTIYF.

The chain couples TRBV27 to TRBJ1-2; 7 bases are a match to TRBD1. The V segment lost 5 bases and the J segment 4 bases; nucleotides outside the gene matches: 7. Germline-derived CDR1 and CDR2 are MNHEY and SMNVEV (reference sequence). The CDR3 contains 14 residues. In DNA, the CDR3 is TGTGCCAGCAGTGTAGGGGGCCTGGCCTATGGCTACACCTTC. Translating it yields CASSVGGLAYGYTF.

This clonotype was picked up a small number of times. The V and J genes are TRBV28 and TRBJ2-7; the D gene is possibly TRBD1 (5 bases). Germline V lookup: CDR1 MDHEN, CDR2 SYDVKM. V lost 6 bases to trimming and J lost 2 bases, with 26 bases between them. This CDR3 comprises 18 residues. The CDR3 reads CASRGTPGIRGSTYEQYF. CDR3 bases: TGTGCCAGCAGAGGAACCCCAGGGATTCGCGGATCAACCTACGAGCAGTACTTC.

This clonotype was observed at least ten times. This sequence joins TRBV6-2 or TRBV6-3 and TRBJ1-5; D possibly corresponds to TRBD1 (5 bases). The germline V gene encodes CDR1 MNHEY and CDR2 SVGEGT. Trimming shortened V by 2 bases and J by 4 bases, and 9 bases separated the two germline ends. This CDR3 has 14 residues. The CDR3 DNA follows: TGTGCCAGCAGTTACCCGGGACGAAATCAGCCCCAGCATTTT. Protein product: CASSYPGRNQPQHF.